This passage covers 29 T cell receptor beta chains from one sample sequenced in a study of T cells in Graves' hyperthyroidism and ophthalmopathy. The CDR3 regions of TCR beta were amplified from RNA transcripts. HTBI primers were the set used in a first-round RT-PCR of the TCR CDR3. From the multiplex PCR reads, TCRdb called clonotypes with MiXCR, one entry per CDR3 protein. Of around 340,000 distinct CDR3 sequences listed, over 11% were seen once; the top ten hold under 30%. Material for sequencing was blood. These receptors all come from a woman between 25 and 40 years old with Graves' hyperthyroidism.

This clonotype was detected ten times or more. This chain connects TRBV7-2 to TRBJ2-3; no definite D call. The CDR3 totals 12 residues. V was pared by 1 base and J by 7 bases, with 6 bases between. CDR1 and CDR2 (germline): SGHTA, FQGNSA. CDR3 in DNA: TGTGCCAGCAGCTTAGGGCGGTATACGCAGTATTTT. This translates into CASSLGRYTQYF.

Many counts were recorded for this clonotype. The CDR3 bases are TGTGCCAGCAGTGTTCGGGGGGACACCGGGGAGCTGTTTTTT. It is translated as CASSVRGDTGELFF. The chain recombines TRBV6-1 with TRBJ2-2; 7 bases fit TRBD2. With V trimmed by 4 bases and J by 3 bases, 2 bases remained unmatched. This CDR3 has 14 residues. The germline gives CDR1 MNHNS, CDR2 SASEGT.

This CDR3 is CASSWGPGQGPDEQYF. DNA of the CDR3: TGTGCCAGCAGTTGGGGACCGGGACAGGGACCGGACGAGCAGTACTTC. The rearrangement links TRBV7-9 to TRBJ2-7; 9 nucleotides align to TRBD1. This CDR3 contains 16 residues. With 6 bases clipped from V and 5 bases from J, the junction kept 14 bases outside the gene matches. Germline V CDR1 and CDR2: SEHNR, FQNEAQ (reference sequence).

In nucleotides, the CDR3 is TGTGCCAGCAGTTTATCGAGCGGGAGAACGTACAATGAGCAGTTCTTC. As protein: CASSLSSGRTYNEQFF. The chain joins TRBV28 to TRBJ2-1, with 8 nucleotides matching TRBD2. The germline V gene has CDR1 MDHEN and CDR2 SYDVKM. V shed 1 base and J 4 bases; nucleotides not matched to a gene: 6. The CDR3 loop spans 16 amino acids.

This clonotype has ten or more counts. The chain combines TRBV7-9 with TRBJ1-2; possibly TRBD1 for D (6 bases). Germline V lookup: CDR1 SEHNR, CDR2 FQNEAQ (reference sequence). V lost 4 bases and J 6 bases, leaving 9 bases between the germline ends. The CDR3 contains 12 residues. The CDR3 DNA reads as TGTGCCAGCAGCTCCCACAGGGATGGCTACACCTTC. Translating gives CASSSHRDGYTF.

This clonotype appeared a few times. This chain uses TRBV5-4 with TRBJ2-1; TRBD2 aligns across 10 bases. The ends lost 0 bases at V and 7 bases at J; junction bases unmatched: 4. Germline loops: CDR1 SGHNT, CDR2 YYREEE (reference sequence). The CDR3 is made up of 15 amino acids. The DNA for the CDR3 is TGTGCCAGCAGCTTGGTGCTAGCGGGAGCGAATGAGCAGTTCTTC. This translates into CASSLVLAGANEQFF. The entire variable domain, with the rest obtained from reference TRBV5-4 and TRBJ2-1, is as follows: ETGVTQSPTHLIKTRGQQVTLRCSSQSGHNTVSWYQQALGQGPQFIFQYYREEENGRGNFPPRFSGLQFPNYSSELNVNALELDDSALYLCASSLVLAGANEQFFGPGTRLTVL.

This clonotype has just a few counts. CDR3 loop: CASSLGARVGTYEQYF. In nucleotides, the CDR3 is TGTGCCAGCAGCTTAGGTGCCAGGGTTGGAACCTACGAGCAGTACTTC. The chain carries TRBV7-2 and TRBJ2-7; weak D call: TRBD1 (5 bases). Germline assignment: CDR1 SGHTA and CDR2 FQGNSA. This CDR3 region has 16 residues. V was cut by 1 base and J by 2 bases, with 15 bases left in between.

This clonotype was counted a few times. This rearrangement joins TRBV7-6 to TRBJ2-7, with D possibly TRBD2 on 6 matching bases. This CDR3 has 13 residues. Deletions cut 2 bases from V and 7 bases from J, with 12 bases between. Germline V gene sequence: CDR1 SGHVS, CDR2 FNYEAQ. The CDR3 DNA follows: TGTGCCAGCAGCTTATCCCTCAGCGGGGAGCAGTACTTC. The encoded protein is CASSLSLSGEQYF.

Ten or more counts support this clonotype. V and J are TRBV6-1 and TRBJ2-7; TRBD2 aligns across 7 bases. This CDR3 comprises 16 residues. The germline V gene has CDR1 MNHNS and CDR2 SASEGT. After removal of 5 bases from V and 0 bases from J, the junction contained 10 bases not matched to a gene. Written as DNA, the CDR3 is TGTGCCAGCAGTTTCACGCTAGCGGCCCCCTCCTACGAGCAGTACTTC. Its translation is CASSFTLAAPSYEQYF.

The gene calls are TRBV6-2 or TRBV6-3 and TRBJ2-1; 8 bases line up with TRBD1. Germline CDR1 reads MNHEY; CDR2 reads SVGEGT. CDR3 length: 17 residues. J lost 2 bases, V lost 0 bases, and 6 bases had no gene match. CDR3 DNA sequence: TGTGCCAGCAGTTACTCGAATCCAGGGGGCGCCTACAATGAGCAGTTCTTC. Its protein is CASSYSNPGGAYNEQFF.

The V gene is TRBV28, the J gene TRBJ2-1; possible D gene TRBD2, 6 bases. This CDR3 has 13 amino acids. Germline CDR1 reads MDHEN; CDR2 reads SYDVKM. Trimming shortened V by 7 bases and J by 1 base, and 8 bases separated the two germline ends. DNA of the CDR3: TGTGCCAGCACGGCGGGATCCTACAATGAGCAGTTCTTC. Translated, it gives CASTAGSYNEQFF.

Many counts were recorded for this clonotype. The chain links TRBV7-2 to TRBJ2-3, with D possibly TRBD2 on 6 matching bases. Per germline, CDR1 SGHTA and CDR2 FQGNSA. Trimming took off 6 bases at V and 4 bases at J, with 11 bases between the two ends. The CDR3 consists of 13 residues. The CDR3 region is CASRAPGADTQYF. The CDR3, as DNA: TGTGCCAGCAGGGCTCCGGGGGCAGATACGCAGTATTTT.

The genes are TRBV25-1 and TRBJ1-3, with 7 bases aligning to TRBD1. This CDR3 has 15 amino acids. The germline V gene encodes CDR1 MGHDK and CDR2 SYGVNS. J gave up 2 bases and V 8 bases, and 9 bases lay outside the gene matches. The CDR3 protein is CASCRGTATGNTIYF. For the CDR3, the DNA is TGTGCCAGCTGCAGAGGGACAGCTACTGGAAACACCATATATTTT.

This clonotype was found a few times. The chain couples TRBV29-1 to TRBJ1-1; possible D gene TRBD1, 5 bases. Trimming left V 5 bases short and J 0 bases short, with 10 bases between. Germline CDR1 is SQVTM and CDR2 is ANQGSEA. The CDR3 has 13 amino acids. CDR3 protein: CSVQGLLNTEAFF. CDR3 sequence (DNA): TGCAGCGTTCAGGGTCTCCTGAACACTGAAGCTTTCTTT.

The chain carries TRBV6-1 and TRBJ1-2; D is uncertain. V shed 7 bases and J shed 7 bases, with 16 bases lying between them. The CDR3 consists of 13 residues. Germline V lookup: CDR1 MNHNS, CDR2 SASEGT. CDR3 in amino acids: CASTPGSPGGYTF. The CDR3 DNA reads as TGTGCCAGCACCCCGGGGTCCCCAGGTGGCTACACCTTC.

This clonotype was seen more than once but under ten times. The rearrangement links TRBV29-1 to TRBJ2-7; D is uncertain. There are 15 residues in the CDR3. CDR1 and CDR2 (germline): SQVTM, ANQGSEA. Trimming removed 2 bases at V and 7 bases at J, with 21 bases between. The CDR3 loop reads CSVEKAERGLGEQYF. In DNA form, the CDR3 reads TGCAGCGTTGAAAAGGCCGAACGCGGTTTGGGGGAGCAGTACTTC.

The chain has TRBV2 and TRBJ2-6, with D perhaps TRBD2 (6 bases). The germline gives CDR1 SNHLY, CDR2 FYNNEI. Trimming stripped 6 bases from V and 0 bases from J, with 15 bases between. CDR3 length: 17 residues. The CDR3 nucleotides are TGTGCCAGCAGCCCTCCCCGGAGGGGCTCTGGGGCCAACGTCCTGACTTTC. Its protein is CASSPPRRGSGANVLTF.

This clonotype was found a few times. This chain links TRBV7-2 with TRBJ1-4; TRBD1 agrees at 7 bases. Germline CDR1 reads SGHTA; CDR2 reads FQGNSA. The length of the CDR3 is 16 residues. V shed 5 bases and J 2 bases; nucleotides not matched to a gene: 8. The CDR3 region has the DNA TGTGCCAGCAGCGCCGTACTCAGGGGGACTAATGAAAAACTGTTTTTT. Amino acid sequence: CASSAVLRGTNEKLFF.

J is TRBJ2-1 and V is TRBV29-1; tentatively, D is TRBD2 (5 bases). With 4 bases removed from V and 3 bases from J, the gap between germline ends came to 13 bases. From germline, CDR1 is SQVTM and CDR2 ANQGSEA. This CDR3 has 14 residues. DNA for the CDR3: TGCAGCGTTGGCCGAACGGGGAGCTACAATGAGCAGTTCTTC. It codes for CSVGRTGSYNEQFF.

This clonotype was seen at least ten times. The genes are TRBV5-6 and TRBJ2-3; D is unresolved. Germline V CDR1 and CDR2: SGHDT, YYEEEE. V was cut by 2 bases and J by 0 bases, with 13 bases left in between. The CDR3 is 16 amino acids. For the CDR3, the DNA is TGTGCCAGCAGCTTCAGTGTCAGCCCTAGCACAGATACGCAGTATTTT. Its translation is CASSFSVSPSTDTQYF.

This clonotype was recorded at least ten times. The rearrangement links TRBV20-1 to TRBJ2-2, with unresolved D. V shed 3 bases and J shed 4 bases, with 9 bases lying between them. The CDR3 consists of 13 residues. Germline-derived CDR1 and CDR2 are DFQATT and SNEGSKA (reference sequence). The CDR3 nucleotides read TGCAGTGCTAGTGGTCGAGTCACCGGGGAGCTGTTTTTT. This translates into CSASGRVTGELFF.

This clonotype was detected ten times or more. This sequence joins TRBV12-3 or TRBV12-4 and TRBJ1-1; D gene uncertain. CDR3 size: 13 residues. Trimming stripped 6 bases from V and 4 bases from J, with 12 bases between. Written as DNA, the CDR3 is TGTGCCAGCAGACTAGATTATTTCACTGAAGCTTTCTTT. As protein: CASRLDYFTEAFF.

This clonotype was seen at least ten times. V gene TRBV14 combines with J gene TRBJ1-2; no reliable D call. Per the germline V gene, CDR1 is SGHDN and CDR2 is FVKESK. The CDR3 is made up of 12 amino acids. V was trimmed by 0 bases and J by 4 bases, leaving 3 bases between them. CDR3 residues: CASSQDPYGYTF. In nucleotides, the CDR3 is TGTGCCAGCAGCCAAGATCCCTATGGCTACACCTTC.

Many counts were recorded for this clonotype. The CDR3 bases are TGTGCCAGCGCCGCGCTAGCCTACGAGCAGTACTTC. Encoded protein: CASAALAYEQYF. The rearrangement joins TRBV28 to TRBJ2-7; D is unclear. The germline V gene has CDR1 MDHEN and CDR2 SYDVKM. V dropped 8 bases and J dropped 2 bases, with 10 bases sitting between them. The CDR3 totals 12 residues.

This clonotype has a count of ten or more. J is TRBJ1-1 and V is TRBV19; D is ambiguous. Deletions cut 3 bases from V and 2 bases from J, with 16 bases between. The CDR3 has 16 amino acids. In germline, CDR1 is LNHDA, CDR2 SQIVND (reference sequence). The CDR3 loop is CASSIGRPRANTEAFF. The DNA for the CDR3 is TGTGCCAGTAGTATTGGCAGGCCACGGGCTAACACTGAAGCTTTCTTT.

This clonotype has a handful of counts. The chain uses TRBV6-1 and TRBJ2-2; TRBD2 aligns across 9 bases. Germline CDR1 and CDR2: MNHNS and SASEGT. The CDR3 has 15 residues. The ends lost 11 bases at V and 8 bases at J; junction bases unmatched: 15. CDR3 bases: TGTGCCGTCTCGGGCGGGAGGGCCCTTGGAGGGGAGCTGTTTTTT. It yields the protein CAVSGGRALGGELFF.

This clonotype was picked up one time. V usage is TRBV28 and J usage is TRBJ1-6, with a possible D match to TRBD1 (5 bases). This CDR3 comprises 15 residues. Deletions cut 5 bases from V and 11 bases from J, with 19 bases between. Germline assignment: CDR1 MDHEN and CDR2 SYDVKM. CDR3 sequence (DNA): TGTGCCAGCAGTCCCTTACCCAGGGAGGGGACACCCCTCCACTTT. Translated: CASSPLPREGTPLHF.

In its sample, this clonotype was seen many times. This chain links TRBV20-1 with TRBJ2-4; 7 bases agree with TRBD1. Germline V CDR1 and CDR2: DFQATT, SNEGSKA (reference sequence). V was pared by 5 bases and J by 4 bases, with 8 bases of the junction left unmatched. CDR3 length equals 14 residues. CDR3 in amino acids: CSAGTATGKNIQYF. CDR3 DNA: TGCAGTGCTGGGACAGCGACGGGAAAAAACATTCAGTACTTC.

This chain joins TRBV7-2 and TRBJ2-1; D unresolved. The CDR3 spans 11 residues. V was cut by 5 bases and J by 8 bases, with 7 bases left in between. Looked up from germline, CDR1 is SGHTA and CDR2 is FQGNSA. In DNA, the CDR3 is TGTGCCAGCAGCCAATACGATGAGCAGTTCTTC. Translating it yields CASSQYDEQFF. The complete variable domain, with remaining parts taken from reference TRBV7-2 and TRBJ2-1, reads GAGVSQSPSNKVTEKGKDVELRCDPISGHTALYWYRQSLGQGLEFLIYFQGNSAPDKSGLPSDRFSAERTGGSVSTLTIQRTQQEDSAVYLCASSQYDEQFFGPGTRLTVL.